This TCR beta chain was sequenced for a study of cytotoxic CD8 clonotypes in ibrutinib-treated CLL. The protocol was immunoSEQ multiplex PCR, while the TCRdb copy is restricted to in-frame clones and leaves out a portion. The sample records some 140,000 clones, approximately 80% being singletons. The sequence was collected from a human donor with chronic lymphocytic leukemia. Source: PBMCs, taken after 24 months of ibrutinib treatment.

CDR3 sequence: CASSLGQPTLAASSYNEQFF. The DNA of the CDR3 is TGCGCCAGCAGCTTGGGTCAGCCAACGCTAGCGGCCAGCTCCTACAATGAGCAGTTCTTC. The V call is TRBV5-1, the J call TRBJ2-1; 7 positions match TRBD2. From germline, CDR1 is SGHRS and CDR2 YFSETQ. This CDR3 contains 20 residues. V lost 0 bases, J lost 0 bases, and 15 bases stayed unmatched.